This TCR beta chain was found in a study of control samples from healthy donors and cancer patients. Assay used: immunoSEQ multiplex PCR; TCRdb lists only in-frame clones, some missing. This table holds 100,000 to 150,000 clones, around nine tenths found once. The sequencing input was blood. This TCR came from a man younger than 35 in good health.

This CDR3 is CASSPLEGPDLYEQYF. CDR3 nucleotides: TGTGCCAGCTCACCATTGGAGGGACCCGACCTGTACGAGCAGTACTTC. J is TRBJ2-7 and V is TRBV18; D may be TRBD2 (6 bases). The ends were cut back, 2 bases at V and 4 bases at J, with 18 bases in the middle. From germline, CDR1 is KGHSH and CDR2 LQKENI. The CDR3 loop spans 16 amino acids.